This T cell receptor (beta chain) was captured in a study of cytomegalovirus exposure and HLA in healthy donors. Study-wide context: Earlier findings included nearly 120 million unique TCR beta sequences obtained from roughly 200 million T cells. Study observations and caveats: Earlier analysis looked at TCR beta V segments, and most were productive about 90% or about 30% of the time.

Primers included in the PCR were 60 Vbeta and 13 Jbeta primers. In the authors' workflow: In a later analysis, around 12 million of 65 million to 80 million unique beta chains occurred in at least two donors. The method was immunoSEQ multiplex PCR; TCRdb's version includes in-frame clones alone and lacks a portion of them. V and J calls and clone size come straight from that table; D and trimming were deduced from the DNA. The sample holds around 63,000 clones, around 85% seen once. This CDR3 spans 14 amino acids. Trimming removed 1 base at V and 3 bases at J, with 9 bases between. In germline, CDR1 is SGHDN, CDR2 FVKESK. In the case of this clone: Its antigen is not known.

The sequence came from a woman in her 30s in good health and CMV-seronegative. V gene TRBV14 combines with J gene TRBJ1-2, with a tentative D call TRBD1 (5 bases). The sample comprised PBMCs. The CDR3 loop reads CASSQASRDYGYTF. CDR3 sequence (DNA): TGTGCCAGCAGCCAAGCGAGCAGGGACTATGGCTACACCTTC.